The next 8 T cell receptor beta chains were all read from a single sample in a study of beta chain features in type 1 diabetes. Expressed TCRB transcripts were sequenced because the isolated RNA had all been reverse transcribed beforehand. Libraries were prepared by immunoSEQ multiplex PCR; TCRdb keeps only in-frame clonotypes and omits some of them. The table has some 500,000 clones, about an eighth seen once. The sequencing input was naive CD4+ T cells from blood. These TCRs come from a young woman in good health.

This clone was seen a few times. The chain joins TRBV19 to TRBJ2-2; D may be TRBD2 (6 bases). Germline V CDR1 and CDR2: LNHDA, SQIVND (reference sequence). Trimming pared 11 bases from V and 7 bases from J, leaving 20 bases between. The CDR3 is made up of 14 amino acids. This CDR3 is CADLQTGRDGELFF. The CDR3 DNA follows: TGTGCCGATCTTCAGACGGGGCGGGACGGGGAGCTGTTTTTT.

The CDR3 sequence is CAWSWSDNQPQHF. The DNA for the CDR3 is TGTGCCTGGAGTTGGTCAGATAATCAGCCCCAGCATTTT. The V and J genes are TRBV30 and TRBJ1-5; no firm D call. Between the trimmed V and J ends, which lost 2 bases and 4 bases, there was a span of 9 bases. Germline CDR1 is GTSNPN and CDR2 is SVGIG (reference sequence). This CDR3 contains 13 residues.

Concerning this clone itself: The sample has other DNA sequences that encode this CDR3 too. This chain connects TRBV5-6 to TRBJ1-1; no reliable D call. Looked up from germline, CDR1 is SGHDT and CDR2 is YYEEEE. The CDR3 runs to 11 residues. V was shortened by 1 base and J by 2 bases, with 0 bases between the two germline ends. CDR3 residues: CASSLNTEAFF. CDR3 bases: TGTGCCAGCAGCTTGAACACTGAAGCTTTCTTT.

This clone showed up just a few times. V gene TRBV4-3 combines with J gene TRBJ2-7, with D perhaps TRBD1 (7 bases). The V gene lost 0 bases and the J gene lost 12 bases, with 18 bases spanning the gap. The CDR3 totals 14 residues. CDR1 and CDR2 (germline): LGHNA, YSLEER. The CDR3 nucleotides are TGCGCCAGCAGCCAAGATCAGGGAGGACAGGATACGTACTTC. It codes for CASSQDQGGQDTYF.

The chain links TRBV5-1 to TRBJ1-6, with 8 bases fitting TRBD1. Germline loops: CDR1 SGHRS, CDR2 YFSETQ. There are 16 residues in the CDR3. Unmatched junction bases numbered 13, after V lost 3 bases and J lost 11 bases. This CDR3 is CASSYTAGQGRTPLHF. CDR3 DNA: TGCGCCAGCAGCTATACCGCAGGACAGGGAAGAACACCCCTCCACTTT. Together with reference TRBV5-1 and TRBJ1-6, the CDR3 gives the full variable domain: KAGVTQTPRYLIKTRGQQVTLSCSPISGHRSVSWYQQTPGQGLQFLFEYFSETQRNKGNFPGRFSGRQFSNSRSEMNVSTLELGDSALYLCASSYTAGQGRTPLHFGNGTRLTVT.

Only a few counts were recorded for this clone. The chain combines TRBV30 with TRBJ1-1, with a weak D call TRBD1 (5 bases). This CDR3 spans 13 amino acids. The germline gives CDR1 GTSNPN, CDR2 SVGIG (reference sequence). Deletions cut 8 bases from V and 0 bases from J, with 13 bases between. DNA of the CDR3: TGTGCCGTCGGGACCGCCATGAACACTGAAGCTTTCTTT. Translation gives CAVGTAMNTEAFF.

The V and J genes are TRBV5-4 and TRBJ1-2; TRBD1 matches at 7 bases. V lost 4 bases to trimming and J lost 12 bases; unmatched junction nucleotides: 21. The CDR3 consists of 16 residues. Germline V lookup: CDR1 SGHNT, CDR2 YYREEE (reference sequence). CDR3 region: CASSHLLGTASMLDTF. CDR3 bases: TGTGCCAGCAGCCACCTATTGGGGACAGCCTCTATGCTGGACACCTTC.

This clone was recorded a few times. The chain joins TRBV19 to TRBJ1-2; 7 bases match TRBD1. V was clipped by 5 bases and J by 6 bases; unmatched bases: 9. This CDR3 has 14 amino acids. Germline V CDR1 and CDR2: LNHDA, SQIVND (reference sequence). This CDR3 reads CASSAETGFHGYTF. The CDR3 DNA sequence: TGTGCCAGTAGTGCAGAGACAGGGTTCCATGGCTACACCTTC.